This T cell receptor beta chain was retrieved from a study of cytomegalovirus exposure and HLA in healthy donors. Whole-study results and caveats: In a later analysis, V- and J-gene trimming of beta chains associated with a DCLRE1C missense variant, replicated independently.

The CDR3 covers 16 residues. Germline V lookup: CDR1 LGHNA, CDR2 YSLEER. Worth noting for this clone: Its target is not known. The germline gene is not matched at one end of the junction; a read error may be the cause.

13 Jbeta primers and 60 Vbeta primers were used for the PCR. How the authors handled the data: Per a later analysis, the number of unique TCR beta chains was some 82 million, of which 10 million to 11 million were shared. Sequencing was performed with immunoSEQ multiplex PCR; in TCRdb, only in-frame clones are kept and a portion is missing. The DNA was the basis for D and trimming; V, J and clone size are from that table. The sample holds roughly 180,000 clones, 80% seen once. This TCR derives from a man aged 25 to 45 in good health and CMV-seronegative. Material for sequencing was PBMCs. This chain joins TRBV4-3 and TRBJ2-7, with 8 bases that match TRBD2. The CDR3 loop reads CASSQGLTSAHYEQHF. The CDR3 coding sequence is TGCGCCAGCAGCCAAGGGTTGACTAGCGCTCACTACGAGCAGCACTTC.